This TCR beta chain was sequenced in a study of beta chain features in type 1 diabetes (dated by TCRdb to between 2018 and 2020). A note on the overall study: Mean age, gender distribution, total cell number and subset yield were not different between patients and healthy donors. The study compared TCRB repertoires of sorted circulating CD4+ T cell subsets between recently diagnosed type 1 diabetes patients and matched healthy donors. Regulatory and stem cell-like memory subsets were isolated from only 8 patients and roughly eight healthy donors, whereas naive and central memory subsets came from all 28 donors. A total of under 140,000,000 sorted cells were examined across all samples, and the number of cells per subset was strongly correlated with RNA yield.

From each donor, a single peripheral blood sample of about 110 mL on average was drawn into heparinised tubes. A BD FACSAria II and a panel including CD45RO, CCR7, CD25, CD127, CD95 and CD27 were used to sort naive, central memory, regulatory and stem cell-like memory CD4+ T cells. A purity above 98% was achieved for all sorted populations. Right away, PBMCs were isolated by Lymphoprep density gradient centrifugation and were stained directly, with no culture step. Samples were stained and sorted in pairs, with one healthy donor and one patient per experiment, so that batch effects were minimized. With respect to this clone: Its target antigen remains unknown. Base qualities are not provided; no much larger clone lies one nucleotide away.

The High Capacity cDNA Reverse Transcription Kit was used to reverse transcribe all of the isolated RNA, meaning that expressed TCRB transcripts were what got sequenced. Deep immunoSEQ sequencing was performed on naive, central memory and regulatory T cell samples, with an average of around 3.5 million total reads per sample. After sorted cells were lysed in RLT buffer, RNA was extracted with DNase-treated RNeasy Micro or Mini kits, with the choice depending on cell number. Each cell subset was processed separately to prevent cross-contamination, with patient and healthy donor samples processed together. TCRB sequences were amplified from cDNA with the immunoSEQ multiplex PCR, producing 87-bp fragments spanning the CDR3 region. Sequencing of the amplicons was done on the Illumina HiSeq platform. As for how the authors treated the data: Synthetic template baselines were used to correct PCR bias computationally, reads within Hamming distance 2 were collapsed, and singletons that could not be merged were discarded. By aligning reads against IMGT, V, D and J genes, CDR3 length, and insertions or deletions at six rearrangement sites were assigned. Within each subset, clonotype counts were normalized to the number of sorted cells before true diversity and Gini coefficients were calculated with the tcR R package. The overlap coefficient, calculated on TCRB nucleotide sequences, was used to measure repertoire sharing. The immuneACCESS repertoire file appears here via TCRdb, limited to in-frame rearrangements. These files lack a portion of the clones; in checked studies, under half of the deficit traces to unresolved V genes, and the cause of the others is not known. The V and J calls and clone size come from that table; D and trimming were worked out from the DNA. A total of about 160,000 clones appear in this sample, 7.5% to 8.5% of them only once. Of the sample, 0.5% falls within the top ten clones.

Beyond this particular receptor, the publication reports: Only small numbers of individuals were included in the HLA sub-analyses, which left unresolved whether HLA type had any influence on TCRB rearrangement. Because cDNA was sequenced instead of genomic DNA, activated cells with high expression could be over-represented, although the groups did not differ in activation or CD3 levels. Shorter templates might be favored by PCR, yet because patient and control samples were amplified and corrected together, any such skew would affect both groups equally. Type 1 diabetes patients showed a moderate but significant shortening of TCRB CDR3 length in all four CD4+ subsets. The naive, central memory and regulatory TCRB repertoires appeared to resemble one another more closely among patients than among healthy donors. Fewer insertions and more nucleotide deletions at VDJ recombination sites were observed in patients with type 1 diabetes, implying thymic rearrangement abnormalities.

V is reduced by 4 bases and J by 4 bases, leaving a spacing of 14 bases between them. Spanning cysteine to phenylalanine, the CDR3 consists of 14 amino acids. Just the 42-base CDR3 DNA is kept, in frame starting at base 1. Via the germline V gene, CDR1 is SGHTA and CDR2 FQGNSA. The sequence was obtained from a man between 18 and 35 years old with type 1 diabetes. Here the chain combines TRBV7-2 and TRBJ2-7; possibly the D gene is TRBD2, per 5 matching bases. The sequencing input was central memory CD4+ T cells from blood. Here the CDR3 is given as CASSSPGISYEQYF. The DNA sequence is given as TGTGCCAGCAGCTCCCCGGGGATTTCTTACGAGCAGTACTTC.